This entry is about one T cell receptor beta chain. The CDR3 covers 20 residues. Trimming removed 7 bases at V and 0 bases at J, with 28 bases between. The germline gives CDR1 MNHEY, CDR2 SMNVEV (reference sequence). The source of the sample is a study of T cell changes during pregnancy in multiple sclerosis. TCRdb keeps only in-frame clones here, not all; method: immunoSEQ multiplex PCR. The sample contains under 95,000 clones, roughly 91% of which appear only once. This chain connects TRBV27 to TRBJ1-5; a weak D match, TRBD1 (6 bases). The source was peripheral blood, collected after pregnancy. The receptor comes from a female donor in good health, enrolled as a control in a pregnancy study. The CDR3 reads CASTLWAGAGGRHSNQPQHF. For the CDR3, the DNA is TGTGCCAGCACATTATGGGCCGGTGCCGGGGGGCGTCATAGCAATCAGCCCCAGCATTTT.